This entry features one T cell receptor beta chain sequence. It was cDNA, reverse transcribed from extracted RNA, that served as the sequencing template. The protocol was immunoSEQ multiplex PCR, while the TCRdb copy is restricted to in-frame clones and leaves out a portion. Among under 300,000 clones listed, 60% were seen once. Trimming cost V 5 bases and J 8 bases; bases outside gene matches: 11. CDR3 length: 14 amino acids. Germline loops: CDR1 SGHAT, CDR2 FQNNGV. The data were obtained in a study of CD8+ T cells in alopecia areata. In the study overall: Twice daily, treated patients received 5 to 10 mg of oral tofacitinib. The protocol delivered tofacitinib for 6 to 18 months, then withdrew it for 6 months.

Treatment described: oral pan-JAK inhibitor, 5-10 mg twice daily. Researchers took lesional scalp punch biopsies and peripheral blood from people who were alopecia areata patients. This specimen consisted of CD4+ T cells sorted from blood, obtained between weeks 51 and 52, from a patient treated with tofacitinib. This chain uses TRBV11-2 with TRBJ1-1, with TRBD1 matching 7 bases. The TCR originated in a human donor with alopecia areata. The CDR3 region has the DNA TGTGCCAGCAGCCTATTAACAGGGGATGCAGAAGCTTTCTTT. Translated, it gives CASSLLTGDAEAFF.